A single count supports the clone carrying this T cell receptor beta chain. Profiling relied on immunoSEQ multiplex PCR, and the TCRdb table lists in-frame clones only, not all of them. The sample holds approximately 100,000 clones, around nine tenths seen once. The sample originates from a study of T cell responses to AZD1222 COVID-19 vaccine. This CDR3 spans 15 amino acids. Germline lookup yields CDR1 WSHSY and CDR2 SAAADI. The junction had 4 bases not matched to a gene; V was cut back by 6 bases and J by 2 bases. The chain combines TRBV10-2 with TRBJ2-2; TRBD1 matches 9 bases. Sequencing was performed on peripheral blood, taken 28 days after the second dose of the MenACWY control vaccine. This TCR was recovered from an adult who received the MenACWY meningococcal vaccine as a control. Written as DNA, the CDR3 is TGCGCCAGCAGCTTGGGACAGGGCAACACCGGGGAGCTGTTTTTT. It translates to CASSLGQGNTGELFF.